The rows below give T cell receptor beta chains drawn from one sample of a study of cytomegalovirus exposure and HLA in healthy donors. Sequencing was performed with immunoSEQ multiplex PCR; in TCRdb, only in-frame clones are kept and a portion is missing. The sample holds around 190,000 clones, about 81% seen once. The sequencing input was PBMCs. The receptors originated from a man aged 25-45 years in good health and CMV-seropositive. The CDR3 runs from the conserved cysteine through the conserved F or W. A D gene is named only where the DNA matches it firmly. Some rows mark clone size as missing; the rest say once, few, many or name a class of expanded clone.

D | size | J | V | CDR3 | DNA
TRBD1 | NA | TRBJ1-6 | TRBV6-6 | CASSPVSGQGNSPLHF | TGTGCCAGCAGCCCGGTCTCGGGACAGGGGAATTCACCCCTCCACTTT
NA | NA | TRBJ2-7 | TRBV4-3 | CASSPGGQRSYEQYF | TGCGCCAGCAGCCCCGGGGGACAGCGCTCCTACGAGCAGTACTTC
TRBD1 | NA | TRBJ1-2 | TRBV7-3 | CASSPGGTGGNYGYTF | TGTGCCAGCAGCCCCGGAGGGACAGGGGGGAACTATGGCTACACCTTC
NA | NA | TRBJ2-1 | TRBV7-2 | CASSFVQDSYNEQFF | TGTGCCAGCAGCTTCGTACAGGACTCCTACAATGAGCAGTTCTTC
TRBD1 | few | TRBJ2-7 | TRBV4-2 | CASSLDRAHEQYF | TGTGCCAGCAGCCTAGACAGGGCCCACGAGCAGTACTTC
NA | NA | TRBJ2-1 | TRBV7-2 | CASSLVGGALGNEQFF | TGTGCCAGCAGCTTAGTGGGGGGGGCGCTTGGCAATGAGCAGTTCTTC
TRBD1 | NA | TRBJ1-5 | TRBV19 | CASSPLRGEGNQPQHF | TGTGCCAGTAGTCCACTCAGGGGGGAAGGCAATCAGCCCCAGCATTTT
TRBD1 | few | TRBJ1-2 | TRBV6-4 | CASSNYGTGGGYGYTF | TGTGCCAGCAGTAATTACGGGACAGGGGGAGGATATGGCTACACCTTC
NA | NA | TRBJ1-5 | TRBV10-2 | CASSDGGSQPQHF | TGCGCCAGCAGTGATGGGGGGAGTCAGCCCCAGCATTTT
NA | NA | TRBJ1-2 | TRBV30 | CAWRQGRGGYTF | TGTGCCTGGAGGCAGGGGAGGGGCGGCTACACCTTC
TRBD1 | NA | TRBJ2-3 | TRBV5-4 | CASSGGTGPSTDTQYF | TGTGCCAGCAGCGGGGGGACAGGGCCTAGCACAGATACGCAGTATTTT
TRBD2 | once | TRBJ2-7 | TRBV11-2 | CASRLSGSSYEQYF | TGTGCCAGCAGGCTTAGCGGGAGCTCCTACGAGCAGTACTTC
NA | few | TRBJ2-5 | TRBV18 | CASSPRPLAGKQETQYF | TGTGCCAGCTCACCACGGCCCCTGGCAGGGAAACAAGAGACCCAGTACTTC
TRBD2 | once | TRBJ2-1 | TRBV19 | CASSIGAGGSYNEQFF | TGTGCCAGTAGTATAGGCGCGGGAGGCTCCTACAATGAGCAGTTCTTC
TRBD1 | NA | TRBJ1-6 | TRBV18 | CASSKGETGVLNSPLHF | TGTGCCAGCTCAAAGGGGGAGACAGGGGTTCTTAATTCACCCCTCCACTTT
NA | NA | TRBJ1-4 | TRBV28 | CASSLPEGGSEKLFF | TGTGCCAGCAGTTTACCCGAGGGGGGGAGTGAAAAACTGTTTTTT
NA | NA | TRBJ1-6 | TRBV7-9 | CASSFQGSENSPLHF | TGTGCCAGCAGCTTTCAGGGTTCGGAAAATTCACCCCTCCACTTT
TRBD2 | NA | TRBJ2-7 | TRBV29-1 | CSVGGGTSGSYEQYF | TGCAGCGTGGGGGGGGGAACTAGTGGGTCCTACGAGCAGTACTTC
NA | few | TRBJ2-2 | TRBV7-8 | CASSNRLTGELFF | TGTGCCAGCAGCAACAGACTAACCGGGGAGCTGTTTTTT